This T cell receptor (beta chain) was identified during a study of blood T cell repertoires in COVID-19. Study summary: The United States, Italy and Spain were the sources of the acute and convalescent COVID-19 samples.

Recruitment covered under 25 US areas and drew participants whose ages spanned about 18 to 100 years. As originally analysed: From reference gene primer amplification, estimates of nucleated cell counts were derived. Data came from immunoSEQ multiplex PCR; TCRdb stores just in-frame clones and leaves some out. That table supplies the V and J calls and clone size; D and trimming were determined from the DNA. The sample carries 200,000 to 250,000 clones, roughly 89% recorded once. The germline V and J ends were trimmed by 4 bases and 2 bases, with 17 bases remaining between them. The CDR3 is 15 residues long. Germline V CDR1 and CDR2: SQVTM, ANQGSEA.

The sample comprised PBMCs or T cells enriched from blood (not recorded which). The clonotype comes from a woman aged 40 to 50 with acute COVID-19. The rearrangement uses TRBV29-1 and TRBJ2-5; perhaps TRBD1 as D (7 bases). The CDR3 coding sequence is TGCAGCGTTGCCTCGGAGGGCAGGGGGCAAGAGACCCAGTACTTC. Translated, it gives CSVASEGRGQETQYF. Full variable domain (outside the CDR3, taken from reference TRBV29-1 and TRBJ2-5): SAVISQKPSRDICQRGTSLTIQCQVDSQVTMMFWYRQQPGQSLTLIATANQGSEATYESGFVIDKFPISRPNLTFSTLTVSNMSPEDSSIYLCSVASEGRGQETQYFGPGTRLLVL.